The 19 T cell receptor beta chains below were found in one sample sequenced in a study of T cell responses to AZD1222 COVID-19 vaccine. Sequenced by immunoSEQ multiplex PCR; TCRdb stores in-frame clones only, minus some. This sample carries approximately 60,000 clones, around 86% of them seen once, and the ten largest clones take approximately 15%. The starting material was peripheral blood, obtained on day 0 of AZD1222 vaccination. These receptors all stem from an adult in good health.

The rearrangement joins TRBV6-5 to TRBJ1-2; TRBD1 might be the D (5 bases). V dropped 2 bases and J dropped 5 bases, with 9 bases sitting between them. The CDR3 loop spans 13 amino acids. Per the germline V gene, CDR1 is MNHEY and CDR2 is SVGAGI. CDR3 sequence (DNA): TGTGCCAGCAGTTACGGGGGGGGATATGGCTACACCTTC. Encoded protein: CASSYGGGYGYTF.

The rearrangement joins TRBV18 to TRBJ2-7, with D maybe TRBD1 (5 bases). The CDR3 totals 15 residues. V lost 2 bases, J lost 3 bases, and 14 bases lay in between. Germline V gene sequence: CDR1 KGHSH, CDR2 LQKENI. The DNA for the CDR3 is TGTGCCAGCTCACCAACAAGCGACAGAATCTACGAGCAGTACTTC. Amino acid sequence: CASSPTSDRIYEQYF. Using reference TRBV18 and TRBJ2-7 for the parts outside the CDR3, the full variable domain is NAGVMQNPRHLVRRRGQEARLRCSPMKGHSHVYWYRQLPEEGLKFMVYLQKENIIDESGMPKERFSAEFPKEGPSILRIQQVVRGDSAAYFCASSPTSDRIYEQYFGPGTRLTVT.

The V gene is TRBV7-2, the J gene TRBJ2-7; D is tentatively TRBD1 or TRBD2 (5 bases each). The CDR3 loop spans 14 amino acids. V was shortened by 2 bases and J by 7 bases, with 15 bases between the two germline ends. From germline, CDR1 is SGHTA and CDR2 FQGNSA. The CDR3 is CASSLRDPPAEQYF. CDR3 in DNA: TGTGCCAGCAGCTTACGGGACCCTCCGGCGGAGCAGTACTTC.

The genes are TRBV7-9 and TRBJ1-4; tentatively, D is TRBD1 (5 bases). V dropped 1 base and J dropped 15 bases, with 18 bases sitting between them. From germline, CDR1 is SEHNR and CDR2 FQNEAQ (reference sequence). This CDR3 has 14 amino acids. The CDR3 protein is CASSLGDGLAPLFF. CDR3 nucleotides: TGTGCCAGCAGCTTAGGGGACGGATTAGCCCCTTTGTTTTTT.

The V and J genes are TRBV6-6 and TRBJ2-3; TRBD1 agrees at 7 bases. J was trimmed by 4 bases and V by 5 bases; bases with no gene match: 3. Germline V gives CDR1 MNHNY, CDR2 SVGAGI (reference sequence). There are 13 residues in the CDR3. Here the CDR3 reads CASSMGTADTQYF. CDR3 coding DNA: TGTGCCAGCAGTATGGGGACAGCAGATACGCAGTATTTT.

This clone was observed a handful of times. The chain couples TRBV28 to TRBJ1-2; D is perhaps TRBD1 (5 bases). Germline loops: CDR1 MDHEN, CDR2 SYDVKM. The germline V and J ends were trimmed by 10 bases and 6 bases, with 18 bases remaining between them. CDR3 size: 13 residues. The CDR3 loop reads CATRELREDGYTF. The CDR3, as DNA: TGTGCCACCAGGGAGCTCAGGGAGGATGGCTACACCTTC.

The chain has TRBV7-9 and TRBJ2-7; D not resolved. The CDR3 extends over 12 amino acids. The germline V and J ends were trimmed by 3 bases and 5 bases, with 8 bases remaining between them. Germline V CDR1 and CDR2: SEHNR, FQNEAQ (reference sequence). As DNA, the CDR3 is TGTGCCAGCAGCTTGTCCTGGCACGAGCAGTACTTC. Its translation: CASSLSWHEQYF.

The V gene is TRBV28, the J gene TRBJ1-2, with D unresolved. V was shortened by 5 bases and J by 8 bases, with 18 bases between the two germline ends. The germline gives CDR1 MDHEN, CDR2 SYDVKM. The CDR3 runs 14 residues. The CDR3 DNA reads TGTGCCAGCAGTCCCCCCGGGGAGGGTCGGGGCTACACCTTC. Amino acid sequence: CASSPPGEGRGYTF.

CDR3 DNA: TGCGCCAGCAGCCAAGAAGGGGGTCAGCGGGCTTTCTTT. It codes for CASSQEGGQRAFF. The chain uses TRBV4-1 and TRBJ1-1, with D maybe TRBD1 (6 bases). Germline CDR1 MGHRA, CDR2 YSYEKL. This CDR3 contains 13 residues. Trimming removed 0 bases at V and 11 bases at J, with 13 bases between.

This chain links TRBV29-1 with TRBJ2-1; 7 bases map to TRBD2. The CDR3 is made up of 12 amino acids. V was pared by 6 bases and J by 10 bases, with 9 bases of the junction left unmatched. CDR1 and CDR2 from the germline V gene are SQVTM and ANQGSEA. CDR3 loop: CSVQLSGPEQFF. The DNA for the CDR3 is TGCAGCGTACAACTTAGCGGGCCCGAGCAGTTCTTC.

This sequence joins TRBV18 and TRBJ1-1; tentatively, D is TRBD1 (6 bases). This CDR3 has 15 residues. CDR1 and CDR2 from the germline V gene are KGHSH and LQKENI. Between the trimmed V and J ends, which lost 5 bases and 4 bases, there was a span of 17 bases. This CDR3 is CASSGGHRDRTEAFF. The CDR3 nucleotides are TGTGCCAGCTCAGGGGGGCACAGGGACCGCACTGAAGCTTTCTTT.

The chain carries TRBV7-2 and TRBJ2-6; 7 bases line up with TRBD1. This CDR3 is built from 16 residues. From germline, CDR1 is SGHTA and CDR2 FQGNSA. V lost 8 bases to trimming and J lost 0 bases; unmatched junction nucleotides: 7. The CDR3 here is CASGRDSFSGANVLTF. The CDR3 DNA is TGTGCCAGCGGCCGGGACAGTTTCTCTGGGGCCAACGTCCTGACTTTC.

This clone was detected once. V usage is TRBV18 and J usage is TRBJ1-3, with no clear D. This CDR3 comprises 14 residues. CDR1 is KGHSH and CDR2 is LQKENI in the germline V gene. The V gene lost 6 bases and the J gene lost 0 bases, with 9 bases spanning the gap. CDR3 residues: CASSRGSSGNTIYF. The CDR3 nucleotides are TGTGCCAGCTCCCGCGGGAGCTCTGGAAACACCATATATTTT.

The chain joins TRBV19 to TRBJ2-1; TRBD2 agrees at 8 bases. Germline-derived CDR1 and CDR2 are LNHDA and SQIVND (reference sequence). V trimming: 4 bases; J trimming: 11 bases; junction bases outside the gene matches: 10. The CDR3 has 14 amino acids. CDR3: CASSTGTSINQQFF. The CDR3 coding sequence is TGTGCCAGTAGTACCGGGACTAGTATAAATCAGCAGTTCTTC.

The V gene is TRBV12-3 or TRBV12-4, the J gene TRBJ1-2; 7 nucleotides match TRBD1. The CDR3 loop spans 13 amino acids. Unmatched junction bases numbered 6, after V lost 5 bases and J lost 6 bases. The CDR3 sequence: CASSPGTVHGYTF. The CDR3 DNA reads as TGTGCCAGCAGTCCCGGGACAGTTCATGGCTACACCTTC.

This clone was detected ten times or more. The J gene is TRBJ2-7, the V gene TRBV7-9; D may be TRBD1 or TRBD2 (5 bases each). CDR3 length equals 16 residues. CDR1 is SEHNR and CDR2 is FQNEAQ in the germline V gene (reference sequence). Trimming removed 5 bases from V and 3 bases from J, with 20 bases in between. CDR3 region: CASSPGTVSRIYEQYF. The CDR3 nucleotides are TGTGCCAGCAGCCCCGGGACCGTTTCTCGTATCTACGAGCAGTACTTC.

The chain has TRBV29-1 and TRBJ1-1; TRBD1 is a possible D gene (5 bases). The CDR3 covers 11 residues. V was pared by 6 bases and J by 4 bases, with 9 bases between. Germline values: CDR1 SQVTM, CDR2 ANQGSEA. The CDR3 protein is CSVNRPTEAFF. CDR3 bases: TGCAGCGTGAACAGGCCCACTGAAGCTTTCTTT.

The rearrangement links TRBV6-5 to TRBJ1-1, with a tentative D call TRBD1 (6 bases). The V end lost 7 bases, the J end lost 2 bases, and 17 bases lay between the germline ends. Germline V lookup: CDR1 MNHEY, CDR2 SVGAGI. The CDR3 has 15 amino acids. The CDR3 is CASIGRGMVNTEAFF. The CDR3 DNA reads as TGTGCCAGCATAGGTAGGGGGATGGTAAACACTGAAGCTTTCTTT.

The genes are TRBV5-8 and TRBJ2-2; no clear D. Trimming stripped 7 bases from V and 2 bases from J, with 18 bases between. The CDR3 runs 16 residues. From germline, CDR1 is SGHTS and CDR2 YDEGEE. The CDR3: CASCPGPSVNTGELFF. Here the CDR3 DNA reads TGTGCCAGCTGCCCCGGACCCTCTGTAAACACCGGGGAGCTGTTTTTT.